The text below deals with one T cell receptor beta chain. The CDR3 is 14 residues long. The junction had 9 bases not matched to a gene; V was cut back by 4 bases and J by 7 bases. CDR1 and CDR2 from the germline V gene are SGHTS and YDEGEE. A multiplex PCR was run with 60 Vbeta primers and 13 Jbeta primers. Study processing details: Roughly 9.9 million shared chains were among the roughly 80 million unique TCR beta chains that a later analysis counted. Data came from immunoSEQ multiplex PCR; TCRdb stores just in-frame clones and leaves some out. D and trimming come from the DNA, and the V and J calls and clone size come from that table. The sample includes 150,000 to 200,000 clones, around 77% seen only once; the top ten take 2% to 2.5%. This sample stems from a study of cytomegalovirus exposure and HLA in healthy donors.

V usage is TRBV5-8 and J usage is TRBJ2-7; 9 bases are shared with TRBD1. The TCR originated in a woman between 25 and 40 years old in good health and CMV-seropositive. The sequenced sample was PBMCs. The CDR3 reads CASSPRTGAGEQYF. The CDR3 region has the DNA TGTGCCAGCAGCCCTCGGACAGGGGCGGGGGAGCAGTACTTC.